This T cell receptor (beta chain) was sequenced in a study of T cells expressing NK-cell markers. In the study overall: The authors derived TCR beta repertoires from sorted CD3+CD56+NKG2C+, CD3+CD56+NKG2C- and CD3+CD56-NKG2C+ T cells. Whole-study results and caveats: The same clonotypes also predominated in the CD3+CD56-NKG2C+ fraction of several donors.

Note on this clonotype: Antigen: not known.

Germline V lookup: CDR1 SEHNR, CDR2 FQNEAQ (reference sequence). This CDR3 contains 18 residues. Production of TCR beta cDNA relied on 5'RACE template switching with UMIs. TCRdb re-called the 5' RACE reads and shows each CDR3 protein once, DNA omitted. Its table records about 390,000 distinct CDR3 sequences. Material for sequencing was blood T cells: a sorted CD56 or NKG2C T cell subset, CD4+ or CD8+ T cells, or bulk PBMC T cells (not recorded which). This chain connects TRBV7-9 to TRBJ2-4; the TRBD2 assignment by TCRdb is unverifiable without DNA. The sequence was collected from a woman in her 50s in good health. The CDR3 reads CASSPLAGAVIAKNIQYF. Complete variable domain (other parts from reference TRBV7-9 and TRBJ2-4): DTGVSQNPRHKITKRGQNVTFRCDPISEHNRLYWYRQTLGQGPEFLTYFQNEAQLEKSRLLSDRFSAERPKGSFSTLEIQRTEQGDSAMYLCASSPLAGAVIAKNIQYFGAGTRLSVL.